This T cell receptor (beta chain) was observed in a study of cytomegalovirus exposure and HLA in healthy donors. Broader study findings: Within the data, a cluster of highly shared sequence variants was likely a sequencing artifact. In an earlier analysis, most TCR beta V segments were productive about 87% or about 30% of the time.

Regarding this clone: The antigen remains unidentified.

The V gene's germline CDR1 is MNHNS and CDR2 SASEGT. The CDR3 totals 15 residues. V was shortened by 2 bases and J by 10 bases, with 15 bases between the two germline ends. This cohort consisted of healthy bone marrow donors. Primers: 60 Vbeta forward and 13 Jbeta reverse. The protocol was immunoSEQ multiplex PCR, while the TCRdb copy is restricted to in-frame clones and leaves out a portion. The sample holds 180,000 or so clones, 65% to 85% seen once. The sequence was obtained from a female donor in good health and CMV-seronegative. The V gene is TRBV6-1, the J gene TRBJ1-6, with D tentatively TRBD1 (6 bases). Sequenced: PBMCs. The CDR3 DNA is TGTGCCAGCAGTGAATGGGGGGGGGCGGAATCACCCCTCCACTTT. Protein product: CASSEWGGAESPLHF.